This paragraph reports one TCR beta chain. These data belong to a study of blood T cells in healthy people across ages. The authors ran a second PCR of roughly 6 to 12 cycles using a sample-barcoded 5' primer and a J-beta primer mix. TCRdb called the 5' RACE reads again in MiXCR, with one record for every CDR3 protein. The repertoire holds almost 1 million distinct CDR3 sequences, with around 54% as singletons. Germline CDR1 and CDR2: MNHEY and SMNVEV (reference sequence). Trimming took 0 bases from V and 0 from J; bases not matched to a gene: 4. The CDR3 extends over 18 amino acids. The specimen sequenced was blood. The TCR originated in a woman aged 60-70 years in good health. The chain combines TRBV27 with TRBJ2-6, with TRBD1 identical over 8 bases. CDR3 sequence: CASSLSPGGYSGANVLTF. In nucleotides, the CDR3 is TGTGCCAGCAGTTTATCGCCAGGGGGCTACTCTGGGGCCAACGTCCTGACTTTC.